The T cell receptor (beta chain) under discussion was sequenced for a study of shared clonotypes between healthy human individuals. This clone was picked up many times. Donors were Caucasian adults residing in Nashville, Tennessee, USA. For each subset, genomic DNA was distributed in equal portions over several immunoSEQ plates. Methods used by the authors: In the immunoSEQ data, sequences were junction-only and lacked quality scores, so filtering differed. Repertoires were generated with immunoSEQ multiplex PCR, while TCRdb's copy carries only in-frame clones and drops some. The V and J calls and clone size come from that table; D and trimming were worked out from the DNA. The data show about 470,000 clones, roughly 80% seen once. Germline-derived CDR1 and CDR2 are LGHNT and FRNRAP. The CDR3 has 13 residues. The V gene lost 3 bases and the J gene lost 4 bases, with 9 bases spanning the gap.

The sample consisted of PBMCs. The sequence was collected from a woman aged 35 to 49 in good health. Some clones in this sample may be carry-over from other donors' samples. The V gene is TRBV12-5, the J gene TRBJ1-2; a possible D gene is TRBD1 (6 bases). CDR3 sequence: CASGFQGTYGYTF. The CDR3 DNA reads TGTGCTAGTGGTTTCCAGGGGACCTATGGCTACACCTTC. Together with reference TRBV12-5 and TRBJ1-2, the CDR3 gives the full variable domain: DARVTQTPRHKVTEMGQEVTMRCQPILGHNTVFWYRQTMMQGLELLAYFRNRAPLDDSGMPKDRFSAEMPDATLATLKIQPSEPRDSAVYFCASGFQGTYGYTFGSGTRLTVV.